Sequencing of this T cell receptor (beta chain) was carried out in a study of OX40 agonist ivuxolimab in advanced cancers. Study-level information: The patients' treatment was ivuxolimab, an agonistic anti-OX40 (CD134) antibody.

Assay: immunoSEQ multiplex PCR; the TCRdb copy retains only in-frame clones and omits some. The sample comprises tens of thousands of clones, nearly 90% of which are singletons, and 0.3% to 0.4% rests with the top ten. Individuals having autoimmune disease history or systemic immunosuppression were not enrolled. Source: CD4+ or CD8+ T cells sorted from blood, taken in a trial of the OX40 agonist ivuxolimab. This TCR was recovered from an adult with an advanced solid tumor such as melanoma, head and neck, liver or kidney cancer.

The CDR3 nucleotides are TGTGCCAGCAGCAAATCAACCATCGACAGGGGGCCCGTACACACTGAAGCTTTCTTT. As protein: CASSKSTIDRGPVHTEAFF. V is TRBV21-1 and J is TRBJ1-1; the table's D call, TRBD1, has no DNA check behind it. TRBV21-1 is a listed pseudogene. This CDR3 is built from 19 residues.